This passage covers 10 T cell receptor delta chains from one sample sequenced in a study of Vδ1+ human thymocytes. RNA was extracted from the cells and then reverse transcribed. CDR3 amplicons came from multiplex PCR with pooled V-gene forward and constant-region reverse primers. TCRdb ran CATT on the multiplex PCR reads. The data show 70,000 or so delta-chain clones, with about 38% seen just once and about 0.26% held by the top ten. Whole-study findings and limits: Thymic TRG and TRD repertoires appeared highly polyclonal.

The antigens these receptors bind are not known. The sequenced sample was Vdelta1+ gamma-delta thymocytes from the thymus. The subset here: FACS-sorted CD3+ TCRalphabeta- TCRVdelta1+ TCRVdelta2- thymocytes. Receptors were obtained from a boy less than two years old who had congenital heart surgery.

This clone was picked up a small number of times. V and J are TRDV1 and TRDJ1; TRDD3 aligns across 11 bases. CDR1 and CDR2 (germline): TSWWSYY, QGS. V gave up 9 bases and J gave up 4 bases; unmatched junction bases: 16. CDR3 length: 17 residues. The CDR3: CALQVVLGDKRVDKLIF. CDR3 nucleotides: TGTGCTCTCCAGGTCGTACTGGGGGATAAGCGGGTCGATAAACTCATCTTT.

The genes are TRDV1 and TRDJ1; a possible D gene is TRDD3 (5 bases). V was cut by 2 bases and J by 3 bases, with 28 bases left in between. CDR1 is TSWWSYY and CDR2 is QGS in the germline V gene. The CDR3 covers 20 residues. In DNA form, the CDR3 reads TGTGCTCTTGGGGAAACTGGTGGTCTTAATCTACTGAGGGATGCCGATAAACTCATCTTT. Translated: CALGETGGLNLLRDADKLIF.

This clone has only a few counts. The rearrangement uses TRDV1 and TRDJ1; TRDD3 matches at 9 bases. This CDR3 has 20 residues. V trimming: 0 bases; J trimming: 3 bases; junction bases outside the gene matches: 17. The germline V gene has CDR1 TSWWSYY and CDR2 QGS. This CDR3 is CALGELESTTLGDHPDKLIF. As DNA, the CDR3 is TGTGCTCTTGGGGAACTTGAGTCAACTACGCTGGGGGATCACCCCGATAAACTCATCTTT.

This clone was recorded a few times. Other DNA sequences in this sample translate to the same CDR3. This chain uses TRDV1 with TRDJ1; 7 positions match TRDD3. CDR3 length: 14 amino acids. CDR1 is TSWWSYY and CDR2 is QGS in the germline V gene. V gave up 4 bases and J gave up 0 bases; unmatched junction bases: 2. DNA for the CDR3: TGTGCTCTTGGGGCCGGGGGATACACCGATAAACTCATCTTT. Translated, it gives CALGAGGYTDKLIF.

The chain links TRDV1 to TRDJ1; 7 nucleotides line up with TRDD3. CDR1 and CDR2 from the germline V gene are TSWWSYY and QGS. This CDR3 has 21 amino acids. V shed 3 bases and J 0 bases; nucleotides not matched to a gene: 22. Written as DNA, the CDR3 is TGTGCTCTTGGGGACCCCTCCCCCTACCGACTGGGGAAATCGTACACCGATAAACTCATCTTT. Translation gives CALGDPSPYRLGKSYTDKLIF.

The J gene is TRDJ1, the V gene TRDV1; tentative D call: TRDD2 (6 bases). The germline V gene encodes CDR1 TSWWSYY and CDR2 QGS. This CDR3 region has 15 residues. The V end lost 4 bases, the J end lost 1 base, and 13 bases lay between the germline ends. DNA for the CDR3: TGTGCTCTTGGGGGTATCAACTTCCTCACCGATAAACTCATCTTT. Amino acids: CALGGINFLTDKLIF.

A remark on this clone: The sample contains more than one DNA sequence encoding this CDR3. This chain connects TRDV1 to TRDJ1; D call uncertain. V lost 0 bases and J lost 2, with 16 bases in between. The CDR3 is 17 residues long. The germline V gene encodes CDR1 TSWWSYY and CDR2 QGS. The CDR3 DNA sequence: TGTGCTCTTGGGGAACTAACCGTTGTCCGGAATACCGATAAACTCATCTTT. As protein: CALGELTVVRNTDKLIF.

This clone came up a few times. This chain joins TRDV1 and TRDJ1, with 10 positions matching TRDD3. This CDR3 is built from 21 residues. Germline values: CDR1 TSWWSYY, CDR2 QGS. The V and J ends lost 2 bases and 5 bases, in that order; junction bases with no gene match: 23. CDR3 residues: CALGETPYEPYWGIPRDKLIF. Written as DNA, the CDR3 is TGTGCTCTTGGGGAAACTCCCTACGAACCTTATTGGGGGATACCCAGGGATAAACTCATCTTT.

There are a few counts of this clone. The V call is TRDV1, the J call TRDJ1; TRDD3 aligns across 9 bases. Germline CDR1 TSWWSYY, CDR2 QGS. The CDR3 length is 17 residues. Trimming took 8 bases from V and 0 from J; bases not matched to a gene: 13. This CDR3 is CALFRPGDTLYTDKLIF. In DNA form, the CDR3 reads TGTGCTCTTTTCCGGCCGGGGGATACTCTGTACACCGATAAACTCATCTTT.

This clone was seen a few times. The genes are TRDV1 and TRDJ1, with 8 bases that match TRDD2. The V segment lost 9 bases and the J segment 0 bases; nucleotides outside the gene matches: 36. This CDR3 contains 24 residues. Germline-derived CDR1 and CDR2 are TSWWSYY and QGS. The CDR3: CALQGLPKLAYTGSWGWYTDKLIF. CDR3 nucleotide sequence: TGTGCTCTCCAAGGCCTTCCTAAGTTAGCCTATACTGGGTCATGGGGTTGGTACACCGATAAACTCATCTTT.